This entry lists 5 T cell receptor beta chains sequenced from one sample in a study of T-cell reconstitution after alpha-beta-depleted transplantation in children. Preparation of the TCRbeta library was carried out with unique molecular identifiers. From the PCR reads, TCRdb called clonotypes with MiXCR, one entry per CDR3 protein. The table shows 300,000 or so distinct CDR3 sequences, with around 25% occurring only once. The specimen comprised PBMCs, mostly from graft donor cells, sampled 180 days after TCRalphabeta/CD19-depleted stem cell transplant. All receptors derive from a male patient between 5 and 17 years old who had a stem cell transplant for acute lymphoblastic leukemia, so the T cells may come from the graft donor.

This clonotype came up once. CDR3 residues: CATSAGGYTGELFF. DNA for the CDR3: TGTGCCACCAGTGCTGGGGGGTACACCGGGGAGCTGTTTTTT. The chain uses TRBV24-1 and TRBJ2-2; the D gene is possibly TRBD2 (6 bases). The germline V and J ends were trimmed by 5 bases and 3 bases, with 9 bases remaining between them. Germline lookup yields CDR1 KGHDR and CDR2 SFDVKD. The CDR3 spans 14 residues.

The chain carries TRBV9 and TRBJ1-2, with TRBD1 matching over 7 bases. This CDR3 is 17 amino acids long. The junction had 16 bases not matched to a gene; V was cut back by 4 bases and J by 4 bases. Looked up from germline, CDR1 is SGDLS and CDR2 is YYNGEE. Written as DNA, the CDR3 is TGTGCCAGCAGCCTTTGGTGGGGGAACAGGGGAGCCTATGGCTACACCTTC. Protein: CASSLWWGNRGAYGYTF.

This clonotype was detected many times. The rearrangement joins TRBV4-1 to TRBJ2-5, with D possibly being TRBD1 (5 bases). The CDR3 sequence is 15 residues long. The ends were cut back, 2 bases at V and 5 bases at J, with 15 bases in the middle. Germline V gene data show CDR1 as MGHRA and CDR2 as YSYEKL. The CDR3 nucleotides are TGCGCCAGCAGCCAAATATTGGGGCACATTGAGACCCAGTACTTC. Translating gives CASSQILGHIETQYF.

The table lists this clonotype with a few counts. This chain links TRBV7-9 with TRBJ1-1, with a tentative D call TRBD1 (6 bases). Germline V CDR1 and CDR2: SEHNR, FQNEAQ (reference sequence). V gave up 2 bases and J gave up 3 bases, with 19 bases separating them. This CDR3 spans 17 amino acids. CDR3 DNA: TGTGCCAGCAGCTTACCTCTTACGGGGCCAGGGGACACTGAAGCTTTCTTT. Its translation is CASSLPLTGPGDTEAFF.

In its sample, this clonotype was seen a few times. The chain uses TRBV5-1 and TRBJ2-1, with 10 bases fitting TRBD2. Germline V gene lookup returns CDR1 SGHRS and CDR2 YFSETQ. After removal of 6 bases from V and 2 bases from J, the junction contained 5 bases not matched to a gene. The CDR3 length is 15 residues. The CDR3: CASTLAGATYNEQFF. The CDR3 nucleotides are TGCGCCAGCACCCTAGCGGGAGCCACCTACAATGAGCAGTTCTTC.